This TCR beta chain is drawn from a study of shared clonotypes between healthy human individuals. Germline lookup yields CDR1 SGHAT and CDR2 FQNNGV. With 1 base clipped from V and 8 bases from J, the junction kept 8 bases outside the gene matches. CDR3 length: 15 residues. Naive CD8 cells lacked CD45RO, underwent positive selection for CCR7 and left out terminally differentiated effector memory CD45RA+ cells. This table comes from immunoSEQ multiplex PCR, and its TCRdb copy is limited to in-frame clones, with some not included. Here the sample spans some 2 million clones, about 95% being singletons. Sequencing was done on a sample of naive CD8+ T cells sorted from blood. The chain recombines TRBV11-2 with TRBJ2-1, with 7 bases aligning to TRBD2. The origin of this receptor is a man aged 18 to 35 in good health. This chain's CDR3 is CASSLGAGVFDEQFF. The CDR3 DNA sequence: TGTGCCAGCAGCTTAGGGGCGGGAGTTTTCGATGAGCAGTTCTTC.